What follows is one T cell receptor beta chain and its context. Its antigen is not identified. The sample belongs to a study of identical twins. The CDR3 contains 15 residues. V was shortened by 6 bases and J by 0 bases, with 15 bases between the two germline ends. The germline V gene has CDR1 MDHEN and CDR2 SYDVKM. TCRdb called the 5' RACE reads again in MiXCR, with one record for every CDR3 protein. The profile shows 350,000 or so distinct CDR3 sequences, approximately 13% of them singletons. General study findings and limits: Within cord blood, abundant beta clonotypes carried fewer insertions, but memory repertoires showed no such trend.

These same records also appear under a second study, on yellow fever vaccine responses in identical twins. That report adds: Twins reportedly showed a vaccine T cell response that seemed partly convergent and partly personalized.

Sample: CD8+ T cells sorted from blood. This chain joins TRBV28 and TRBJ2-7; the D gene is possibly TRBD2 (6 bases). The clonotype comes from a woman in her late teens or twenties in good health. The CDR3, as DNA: TGTGCCAGCAGGTCTAGCGTAGCTAGCTCCTACGAGCAGTACTTC. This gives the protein CASRSSVASSYEQYF.